This T cell receptor beta chain was observed in a study of shared T cell receptors in the human thymus. The protocol was immunoSEQ multiplex PCR, while the TCRdb copy is restricted to in-frame clones and leaves out a portion. This sample has approximately 490,000 clones; about four fifths occur once, and the top ten carry about 0.012%. The CDR3 runs 16 residues. Germline values: CDR1 SGHRS, CDR2 YFSETQ. Deletions cut 0 bases from V and 0 bases from J, with 11 bases between. This sample also belongs to another study, concerning human thymus T cells. Turning to that study: Each of the donors was a healthy Finnish infant who was undergoing open corrective cardiac surgery for congenital heart defects. Thymic and blood repertoires seemed to show skewed V and J gene use. The related literature has documented a marked overlap of thymic repertoires among unrelated individuals.

Sequenced material: thymocytes. V gene TRBV5-1 combines with J gene TRBJ2-3; TRBD1 is a possible D gene (5 bases). The clonotype originates from a boy in the first two years of life with a congenital heart defect. DNA of the CDR3: TGCGCCAGCAGCTTGGGGACACAGTTAAGCACAGATACGCAGTATTTT. This gives the protein CASSLGTQLSTDTQYF.